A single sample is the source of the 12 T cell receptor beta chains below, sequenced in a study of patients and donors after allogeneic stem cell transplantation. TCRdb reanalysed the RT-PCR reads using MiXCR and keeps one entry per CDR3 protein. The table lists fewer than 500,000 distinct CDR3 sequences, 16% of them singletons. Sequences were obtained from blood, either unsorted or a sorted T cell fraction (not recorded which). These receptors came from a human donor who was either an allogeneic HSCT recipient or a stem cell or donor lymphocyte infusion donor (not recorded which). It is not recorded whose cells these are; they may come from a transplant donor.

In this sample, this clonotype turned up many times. In nucleotides, the CDR3 is TGCGCCAGCAGCTTGCCAGAGTCATACAATGAGCAGTTCTTC. Its translation: CASSLPESYNEQFF. The chain employs TRBV5-1 and TRBJ2-1; no clear D. V shed 1 base and J shed 4 bases, with 9 bases lying between them. Germline CDR1 and CDR2: SGHRS and YFSETQ. The length of the CDR3 is 14 residues.

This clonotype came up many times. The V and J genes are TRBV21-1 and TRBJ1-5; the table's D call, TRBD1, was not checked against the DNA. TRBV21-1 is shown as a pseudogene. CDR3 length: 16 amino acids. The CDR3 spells CASSTLGTACNQPQHF. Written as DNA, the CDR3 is TGTGCCAGCAGCACCCTCGGGACAGCATGCAATCAGCCCCAGCATTTT.

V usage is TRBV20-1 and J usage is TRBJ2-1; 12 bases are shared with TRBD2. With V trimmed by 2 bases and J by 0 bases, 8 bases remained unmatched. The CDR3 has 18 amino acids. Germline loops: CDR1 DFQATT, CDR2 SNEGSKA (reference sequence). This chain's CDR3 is CSARRWLAGGGSYNEQFF. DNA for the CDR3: TGCAGTGCTAGAAGGTGGCTAGCGGGGGGGGGCTCCTACAATGAGCAGTTCTTC.

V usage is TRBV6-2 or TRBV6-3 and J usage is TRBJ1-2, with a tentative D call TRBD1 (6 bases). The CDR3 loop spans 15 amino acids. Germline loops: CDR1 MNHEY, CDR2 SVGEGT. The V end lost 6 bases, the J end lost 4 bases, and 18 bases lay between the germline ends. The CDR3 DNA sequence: TGTGCCAGCAGCCAAACCGCATCACAGGGCTATGGCTACACCTTC. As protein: CASSQTASQGYGYTF.

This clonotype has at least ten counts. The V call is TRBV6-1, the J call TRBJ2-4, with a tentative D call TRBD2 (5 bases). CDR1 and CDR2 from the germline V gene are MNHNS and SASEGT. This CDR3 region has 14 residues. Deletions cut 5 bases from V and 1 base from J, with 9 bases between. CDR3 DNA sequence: TGTGCCAGCAGTCCCCGCGGGGCCAAAAACATTCAGTACTTC. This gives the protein CASSPRGAKNIQYF.

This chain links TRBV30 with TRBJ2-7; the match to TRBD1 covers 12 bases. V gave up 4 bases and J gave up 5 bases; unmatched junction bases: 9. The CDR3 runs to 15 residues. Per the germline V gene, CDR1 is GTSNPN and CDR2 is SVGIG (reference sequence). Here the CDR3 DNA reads TGTGCCTGGACCTCCCTCCGGGACAGGGGGCACGAGCAGTACTTC. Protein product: CAWTSLRDRGHEQYF. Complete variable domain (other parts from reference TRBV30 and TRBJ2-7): SQTIHQWPATLVQPVGSPLSLECTVEGTSNPNLYWYRQAAGRGLQLLFYSVGIGQISSEVPQNLSASRPQDRQFILSSKKLLLSDSGFYLCAWTSLRDRGHEQYFGPGTRLTVT.

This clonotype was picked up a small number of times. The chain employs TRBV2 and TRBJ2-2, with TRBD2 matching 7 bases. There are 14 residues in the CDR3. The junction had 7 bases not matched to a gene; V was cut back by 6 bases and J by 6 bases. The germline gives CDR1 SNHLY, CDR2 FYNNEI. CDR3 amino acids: CASRKLSGAGELFF. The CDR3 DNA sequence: TGTGCCAGCAGGAAACTAAGCGGGGCCGGGGAGCTGTTTTTT.

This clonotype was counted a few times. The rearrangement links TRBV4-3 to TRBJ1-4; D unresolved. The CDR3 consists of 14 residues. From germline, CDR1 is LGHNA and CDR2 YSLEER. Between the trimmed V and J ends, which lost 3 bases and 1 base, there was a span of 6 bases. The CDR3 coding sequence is TGCGCCAGCAGCCAGACACAAACTAATGAAAAACTGTTTTTT. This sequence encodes CASSQTQTNEKLFF.

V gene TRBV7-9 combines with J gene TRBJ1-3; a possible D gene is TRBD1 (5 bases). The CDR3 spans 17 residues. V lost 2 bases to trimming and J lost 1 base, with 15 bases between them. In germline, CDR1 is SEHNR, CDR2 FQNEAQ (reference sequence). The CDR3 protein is CASSLFLDRQSGNTIYF. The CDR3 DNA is TGTGCCAGCAGCTTATTTTTAGACCGACAGTCTGGAAACACCATATATTTT.

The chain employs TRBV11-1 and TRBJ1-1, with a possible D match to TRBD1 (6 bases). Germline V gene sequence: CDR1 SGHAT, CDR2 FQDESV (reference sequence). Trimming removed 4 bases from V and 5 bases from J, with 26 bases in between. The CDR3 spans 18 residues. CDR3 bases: TGTGCCAGCAGCTCCCTCCCTACTTCGGCCGGGGGCAGTACTGAAGCTTTCTTT. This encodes CASSSLPTSAGGSTEAFF.

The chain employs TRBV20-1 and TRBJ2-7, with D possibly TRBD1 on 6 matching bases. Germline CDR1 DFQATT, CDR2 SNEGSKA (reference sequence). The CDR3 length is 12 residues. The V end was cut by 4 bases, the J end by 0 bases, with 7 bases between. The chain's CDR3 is CSAKTGSYEQYF. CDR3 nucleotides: TGCAGTGCTAAGACAGGCTCCTACGAGCAGTACTTC.

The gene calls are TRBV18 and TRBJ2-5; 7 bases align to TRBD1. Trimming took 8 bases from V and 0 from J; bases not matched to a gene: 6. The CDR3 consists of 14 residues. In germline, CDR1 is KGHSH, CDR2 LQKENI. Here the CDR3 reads CASRDREYQETQYF. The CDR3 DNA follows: TGTGCCAGCCGAGACAGGGAGTACCAAGAGACCCAGTACTTC. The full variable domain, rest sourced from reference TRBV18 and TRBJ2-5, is NAGVMQNPRHLVRRRGQEARLRCSPMKGHSHVYWYRQLPEEGLKFMVYLQKENIIDESGMPKERFSAEFPKEGPSILRIQQVVRGDSAAYFCASRDREYQETQYFGPGTRLLVL.